The 29 T cell receptor beta chains in this list originate from one sample, sequenced in a study of CD8 T cells in Susac syndrome (dated by TCRdb to between 2018 and 2021). Library preparation used the immunoSEQ multiplex PCR assay. RNA was extracted using the RNeasy kit, and about 0.5 to 1 ug of the RNA was reverse transcribed with random hexamers. TCRdb cleaned the public reads at Q25 with fastp, built clones with MiXCR and kept in-frame beta chains. Each record represents a unique CDR3 protein, reported with the most common genes and DNA among its rows. A total of about 130,000 distinct CDR3 sequences appear in this sample, over 85% of them only once. The leading ten clones occupy approximately 0.2% of the sample. Sequencing was done on a sample of CD8+ T cells from PBMCs. The receptors stem from a human donor with Susac syndrome.

A single count supports this clonotype. This chain uses TRBV6-5 with TRBJ2-7; perhaps TRBD2 as D (5 bases). This CDR3 has 13 amino acids. Germline CDR1 is MNHEY and CDR2 is SVGAGI. V gave up 0 bases and J gave up 5 bases, with 8 bases separating them. CDR3 sequence reads: CASSYSTGNEQYF. CDR3 in DNA: TGTGCCAGCAGTTACTCGACGGGGAACGAGCAGTACTTC.

J is TRBJ2-7 and V is TRBV14; D could derive from TRBD1 or TRBD2 (5 bases each). Deletions cut 1 base from V and 9 bases from J, with 10 bases between. Germline V lookup: CDR1 SGHDN, CDR2 FVKESK. The CDR3 sequence is 12 residues long. CDR3 sequence reads: CASSQGSGRQYF. The CDR3 DNA follows: TGTGCCAGCAGCCAAGGGTCAGGGAGGCAGTACTTC.

As concerns this clonotype: The junction shows a germline mismatch at one end, possibly a read error. This chain links TRBV30 with TRBJ1-1; tentative D call: TRBD1 (6 bases). The CDR3 runs to 13 residues. The V gene's germline CDR1 is GTSNPN and CDR2 SVGIG (reference sequence). The CDR3 coding sequence is TGTGCCCGGAGTGGACAGCTAAACACTGAAGCTTTCTTT. It translates to CARSGQLNTEAFF.

This chain connects TRBV29-1 to TRBJ2-2, with a tentative D call TRBD1 (5 bases). This CDR3 comprises 13 residues. V was shortened by 5 bases and J by 4 bases, with 11 bases between the two germline ends. Germline assignment: CDR1 SQVTM and CDR2 ANQGSEA. The CDR3 loop is CSVIDSPTGELFF. The CDR3 DNA sequence: TGCAGCGTTATCGACAGTCCCACCGGGGAGCTGTTTTTT.

This clonotype appeared a single time. This chain joins TRBV7-8 and TRBJ2-1; TRBD2 agrees at 10 bases. With 2 bases clipped from V and 5 bases from J, the junction kept 12 bases outside the gene matches. The CDR3 totals 18 residues. CDR1 is SGHVS and CDR2 is FQNEAQ in the germline V gene. The CDR3 region has the DNA TGTGCCAGCAGCTTACCGAGAGCGGGTGGACTAGCGGACAATGAGCAGTTCTTC. It yields the protein CASSLPRAGGLADNEQFF.

The rearrangement links TRBV28 to TRBJ2-7, with 10 bases lining up with TRBD2. Trimming removed 6 bases from V and 6 bases from J; junction bases left unmatched: 11. The germline CDR1 and CDR2 sequences are MDHEN and SYDVKM. The CDR3 covers 15 residues. In DNA form, the CDR3 reads TGTGCCAGCAGCCCCGAGGGAGCGGGGGGGCTCGAGCAGTACTTC. Translation gives CASSPEGAGGLEQYF.

The rearrangement joins TRBV4-2 to TRBJ1-1, with no clear D. This CDR3 has 15 residues. Trimming shortened V by 2 bases and J by 4 bases, and 14 bases separated the two germline ends. In germline, CDR1 is LGHNA, CDR2 YNFKEQ. The CDR3 DNA reads as TGTGCCAGCAGCCAAATACAGACCCCTACCACTGAAGCTTTCTTT. This translates into CASSQIQTPTTEAFF.

The chain uses TRBV12-3 or TRBV12-4 and TRBJ2-7; D gene unclear. Trimming removed 3 bases from V and 7 bases from J, with 16 bases in between. This CDR3 is built from 14 residues. In DNA form, the CDR3 reads TGTGCCAGCAGTTTTGGAGAACTGAGTGTAGAGCAGTACTTC. Protein: CASSFGELSVEQYF.

The CDR3: CASSLGTHLLQETQYF. CDR3 in DNA: TGTGCCAGCAGCTTAGGGACACACCTCCTCCAAGAGACCCAGTACTTC. The chain joins TRBV11-2 to TRBJ2-5, with D perhaps TRBD1 (5 bases). CDR3 size: 16 residues. Germline loops: CDR1 SGHAT, CDR2 FQNNGV. V gave up 1 base and J gave up 1 base, with 13 bases separating them.

This clonotype was seen a single time. The chain joins TRBV27 to TRBJ2-2; 8 positions agree with TRBD2. The CDR3 spans 16 residues. Looked up from germline, CDR1 is MNHEY and CDR2 is SMNVEV (reference sequence). V lost 3 bases to trimming and J lost 2 bases; unmatched junction nucleotides: 5. CDR3 sequence (DNA): TGTGCCAGCAGTTTCGGGAGGGAGCCCAACACCGGGGAGCTGTTTTTT. It codes for CASSFGREPNTGELFF.

This chain connects TRBV24-1 to TRBJ2-1, with 9 bases lining up with TRBD2. J gave up 10 bases and V 5 bases, and 5 bases lay outside the gene matches. Looked up from germline, CDR1 is KGHDR and CDR2 is SFDVKD. The CDR3 is 13 amino acids. Here the CDR3 reads CATSVSAGGEQFF. In DNA, the CDR3 is TGTGCCACCAGTGTATCAGCGGGGGGCGAGCAGTTCTTC.

This clonotype was seen a handful of times. V is TRBV7-2 and J is TRBJ1-5; D gene uncertain. CDR1 is SGHTA and CDR2 is FQGNSA in the germline V gene. The CDR3 sequence is 15 residues long. V was trimmed by 0 bases and J by 0 bases, leaving 6 bases between them. The CDR3 protein is CASSLAGNSNQPQHF. The DNA for the CDR3 is TGTGCCAGCAGCTTAGCAGGGAATAGCAATCAGCCCCAGCATTTT.

This chain links TRBV7-9 with TRBJ2-7, with D possibly called TRBD1 or TRBD2 (5 bases each). V was cut by 5 bases and J by 2 bases, with 16 bases left in between. The CDR3 contains 15 residues. Germline CDR1 and CDR2: SEHNR and FQNEAQ (reference sequence). The CDR3 bases are TGTGCCAGCAGCAGTCCCGGGACCCCTACCTACGAGCAGTACTTC. It yields the protein CASSSPGTPTYEQYF.

This clonotype has just one count. The chain joins TRBV3-1 to TRBJ2-1; 10 nucleotides line up with TRBD1. The CDR3 covers 17 residues. Germline CDR1 is LGHDT and CDR2 is YNNKEL (reference sequence). Unmatched junction bases numbered 10, after V lost 0 bases and J lost 8 bases. The CDR3 sequence: CASSQEGTGVFLDEQFF. The CDR3 DNA sequence: TGTGCCAGCAGCCAAGAAGGGACAGGGGTGTTTTTGGATGAGCAGTTCTTC.

The V and J genes are TRBV27 and TRBJ2-7; D unresolved. Deletions cut 5 bases from V and 2 bases from J, with 13 bases between. The CDR3 length is 14 residues. Looked up from germline, CDR1 is MNHEY and CDR2 is SMNVEV (reference sequence). The CDR3 region is CASSPTVSPYEQYF. CDR3 DNA sequence: TGTGCCAGCAGTCCCACGGTCAGTCCCTACGAGCAGTACTTC.

The CDR3 DNA sequence: TGTGCCAGCAGCCCCCCCCAGGGAAGGGCGTACGAGCAGTACTTC. Its translation: CASSPPQGRAYEQYF. The chain uses TRBV6-5 and TRBJ2-7, with D possibly being TRBD1 (5 bases). The germline gives CDR1 MNHEY, CDR2 SVGAGI. This CDR3 is built from 15 residues. V shed 6 bases and J shed 4 bases, with 19 bases lying between them.

The chain combines TRBV20-1 with TRBJ2-7; D is ambiguous. The CDR3 is 14 residues long. The V gene's germline CDR1 is DFQATT and CDR2 SNEGSKA (reference sequence). V was shortened by 6 bases and J by 3 bases, with 18 bases between the two germline ends. CDR3 in amino acids: CSARNARRDYEQYF. Written as DNA, the CDR3 is TGCAGTGCCCGAAACGCGAGACGAGACTACGAGCAGTACTTC.

CDR3 residues: CASSQAFSYEQYF. CDR3 coding DNA: TGCGCCAGCAGCCAGGCCTTTTCCTACGAGCAGTACTTC. The chain combines TRBV4-1 with TRBJ2-7; D call uncertain. V was clipped by 3 bases and J by 1 base, with 7 bases between them. Germline V gene sequence: CDR1 MGHRA, CDR2 YSYEKL. This CDR3 has 13 amino acids.

The chain carries TRBV4-1 and TRBJ2-3, with TRBD1 as a possible D gene (7 bases). The CDR3 sequence is 18 residues long. The V and J ends lost 5 bases and 0 bases respectively, with 21 bases between them. Per germline, CDR1 MGHRA and CDR2 YSYEKL. CDR3 in amino acids: CASSYSTAQGGSTDTQYF. As DNA, the CDR3 is TGCGCCAGCAGCTATTCCACCGCCCAGGGGGGCAGCACAGATACGCAGTATTTT.

This chain connects TRBV24-1 to TRBJ2-5; weak D call: TRBD2 (6 bases). Germline V gene data show CDR1 as KGHDR and CDR2 as SFDVKD. The CDR3 covers 13 residues. Trimming took off 6 bases at V and 4 bases at J, with 11 bases between the two ends. The CDR3 is CATSSEGSETQYF. The CDR3 coding sequence is TGTGCCACCAGTTCGGAGGGATCAGAGACCCAGTACTTC.

In its sample, this clonotype was seen a few times. The V gene is TRBV24-1, the J gene TRBJ2-1; D unclear. CDR3 length: 13 amino acids. Trimming cost V 6 bases and J 3 bases, with 8 bases left between them. The germline V gene has CDR1 KGHDR and CDR2 SFDVKD. This chain's CDR3 is CATSSGGYNEQFF. For the CDR3, the DNA is TGTGCCACCAGTTCGGGCGGCTACAATGAGCAGTTCTTC.

The chain uses TRBV24-1 and TRBJ2-1; no firm D call. The CDR3 runs 14 residues. Trimming shortened V by 4 bases and J by 4 bases, and 10 bases separated the two germline ends. The germline gives CDR1 KGHDR, CDR2 SFDVKD. CDR3 region: CATSDPDGYNEQFF. The CDR3 nucleotides read TGTGCCACCAGTGACCCGGACGGGTACAATGAGCAGTTCTTC.

The gene calls are TRBV27 and TRBJ2-5; D not resolved. The germline V and J ends were trimmed by 5 bases and 5 bases, with 15 bases remaining between them. CDR1 and CDR2 (germline): MNHEY, SMNVEV (reference sequence). The CDR3 is 14 amino acids. The CDR3 reads CASSPDYLGETQYF. In DNA, the CDR3 is TGTGCCAGCAGTCCCGATTATCTCGGGGAGACCCAGTACTTC.

The chain has TRBV7-8 and TRBJ2-3, with TRBD1 matching 9 bases. Germline lookup yields CDR1 SGHVS and CDR2 FQNEAQ. The CDR3 consists of 20 residues. V lost 1 base to trimming and J lost 2 bases; unmatched junction nucleotides: 16. CDR3 DNA: TGTGCCAGCAGCTTAGGGACAGGGGCCCTCCCTACCAGCCCCACAGATACGCAGTATTTT. Translation: CASSLGTGALPTSPTDTQYF.

The chain has TRBV3-1 and TRBJ2-3; no clear D gene. CDR1 and CDR2 from the germline V gene are LGHDT and YNNKEL (reference sequence). V was pared by 1 base and J by 0 bases, with 11 bases between. CDR3 size: 16 residues. CDR3 coding DNA: TGTGCCAGCAGCCAAGTGTACCGGCCTAGCACAGATACGCAGTATTTT. This codes for CASSQVYRPSTDTQYF.

The chain couples TRBV11-2 to TRBJ1-3, with D possibly TRBD1 on 6 matching bases. CDR1 is SGHAT and CDR2 is FQNNGV in the germline V gene. V was clipped by 5 bases and J by 2 bases, with 16 bases between them. This CDR3 region has 16 residues. The chain's CDR3 is CASSIRGSPPGNTIYF. The DNA of the CDR3 is TGTGCCAGCAGCATTAGGGGGTCCCCTCCTGGAAACACCATATATTTT.

The chain is built from TRBV30 and TRBJ1-1; D gene ambiguous. The CDR3 consists of 14 residues. Trimming took 0 bases from V and 2 from J, leaving 10 bases between them. CDR1 and CDR2 from the germline V gene are GTSNPN and SVGIG (reference sequence). Here the CDR3 DNA reads TGTGCCTGGAGTGTTTCTGGAGCAAACACTGAAGCTTTCTTT. Amino acid sequence: CAWSVSGANTEAFF.

The V call is TRBV30, the J call TRBJ2-5, with D unresolved. CDR3 size: 13 residues. Trimming took 3 bases from V and 5 from J, leaving 13 bases between them. Germline values: CDR1 GTSNPN, CDR2 SVGIG (reference sequence). The CDR3 nucleotides are TGTGCCTGGAGCGACGGGCCCTGGGAGACCCAGTACTTC. Amino acids: CAWSDGPWETQYF.

The chain joins TRBV20-1 to TRBJ1-1; 10 bases agree with TRBD1. Germline CDR1 and CDR2: DFQATT and SNEGSKA (reference sequence). CDR3 size: 13 residues. The junction had 6 bases not matched to a gene; V was cut back by 6 bases and J by 5 bases. CDR3 bases: TGCAGTGCCTTTCCGGGACAGGGGACTGAAGCTTTCTTT. This codes for CSAFPGQGTEAFF.